This entry lists 18 T cell receptor beta chains sequenced from one sample in a study of cytomegalovirus exposure and HLA in healthy donors. It was with 60 Vbeta and 13 Jbeta primers that the PCR ran. Some clones are missing from TCRdb's copy, which holds only in-frame ones; the method was immunoSEQ multiplex PCR. The data contain roughly 200,000 clones, roughly 85% of them seen just once; the ten biggest clones take up less than 2.5%. Sequenced sample: PBMCs. These receptors all stem from a woman between 50 and 59 years old in good health and CMV-seronegative.

The V and J genes are TRBV27 and TRBJ2-1; no clear D gene. Germline-derived CDR1 and CDR2 are MNHEY and SMNVEV (reference sequence). This CDR3 contains 12 residues. Trimming removed 3 bases at V and 9 bases at J, with 9 bases between. The CDR3: CASSLRLGEQFF. As DNA, the CDR3 is TGTGCCAGCAGTTTGAGACTCGGTGAGCAGTTCTTC.

This clone was found a few times. The chain carries TRBV6-6 and TRBJ2-1, with D tentatively TRBD2 (5 bases). Deletions cut 2 bases from V and 5 bases from J, with 13 bases between. In germline, CDR1 is MNHNY, CDR2 SVGAGI (reference sequence). The CDR3 contains 15 residues. CDR3 nucleotides: TGTGCCAGCAGTTACGAAGGGAGAAACAACAATGAGCAGTTCTTC. This encodes CASSYEGRNNNEQFF.

J is TRBJ2-6 and V is TRBV6-5, with D unclear. Trimming stripped 6 bases from V and 0 bases from J, with 9 bases between. This CDR3 spans 15 amino acids. Germline values: CDR1 MNHEY, CDR2 SVGAGI. CDR3 residues: CASRRESSGANVLTF. CDR3 DNA sequence: TGTGCCAGCAGGCGTGAGAGCTCTGGGGCCAACGTCCTGACTTTC.

The chain has TRBV5-4 and TRBJ2-1; D may be TRBD1 (6 bases). Looked up from germline, CDR1 is SGHNT and CDR2 is YYREEE (reference sequence). The CDR3 runs 14 residues. Trimming shortened V by 0 bases and J by 7 bases, and 11 bases separated the two germline ends. CDR3 region: CASSLEGDKNEQFF. The DNA of the CDR3 is TGTGCCAGCAGCTTGGAAGGGGACAAGAATGAGCAGTTCTTC.

The chain recombines TRBV27 with TRBJ1-2; tentatively, D is TRBD1 (5 bases). Germline V gives CDR1 MNHEY, CDR2 SMNVEV (reference sequence). The V gene lost 0 bases and the J gene lost 6 bases, with 17 bases spanning the gap. The length of the CDR3 is 16 residues. The CDR3 bases are TGTGCCAGCAGTTTATCGGCCTTTACGGGGGGTCATGGCTACACCTTC. Translated: CASSLSAFTGGHGYTF.

This chain uses TRBV25-1 with TRBJ1-1; D unclear. The CDR3 totals 12 residues. V was shortened by 0 bases and J by 8 bases, with 7 bases between the two germline ends. Germline V gene data show CDR1 as MGHDK and CDR2 as SYGVNS. The DNA of the CDR3 is TGTGCCAGCAGTGAATATTCACACGAAGCTTTCTTT. Translation gives CASSEYSHEAFF.

This clone was detected once. Mismatch with germline at one junction end may stem from a read error. Within the sample, other DNA sequences also encode this same CDR3. V is TRBV27 and J is TRBJ1-1; D might be TRBD1 (5 bases). The length of the CDR3 is 14 residues. Germline CDR1 is MNHEY and CDR2 is SMNVEV (reference sequence). In nucleotides, the CDR3 is TGTGCCAGCAGTTTGAGACAGCCGAACACTGAGGCTTTCTTT. Translated: CASSLRQPNTEAFF.

This sequence joins TRBV28 and TRBJ2-6; D might be TRBD2 (6 bases). The CDR3 runs to 17 residues. Between the trimmed V and J ends, which lost 5 bases and 4 bases, there was a span of 18 bases. Looked up from germline, CDR1 is MDHEN and CDR2 is SYDVKM. CDR3 nucleotide sequence: TGTGCCAGCAGTATGCGGGACGGGCTCGCAGGGGCCAACGTCCTGACTTTC. Its translation is CASSMRDGLAGANVLTF. The variable domain in full, completed from reference TRBV28 and TRBJ2-6, reads DVKVTQSSRYLVKRTGEKVFLECVQDMDHENMFWYRQDPGLGLRLIYFSYDVKMKEKGDIPEGYSVSREKKERFSLILESASTNQTSMYLCASSMRDGLAGANVLTFGAGSRLTVL.

This sequence joins TRBV11-2 and TRBJ1-5, with D perhaps matching TRBD1 (6 bases). The ends were cut back, 2 bases at V and 8 bases at J, with 16 bases in the middle. CDR1 and CDR2 from the germline V gene are SGHAT and FQNNGV. CDR3 size: 15 residues. The CDR3 region is CASSLLSGVIEPQHF. CDR3 bases: TGTGCCAGCAGCTTATTATCAGGGGTGATCGAGCCCCAGCATTTT.

CDR3 residues: CASTGASGTYEQYF. The CDR3 DNA sequence: TGTGCCAGCACTGGGGCTAGCGGGACATACGAGCAGTACTTC. J is TRBJ2-7 and V is TRBV28; 9 positions agree with TRBD2. CDR3 length: 14 residues. Trimming at V came to 7 bases and at J to 4 bases, leaving 8 bases not matched to a gene. Germline loops: CDR1 MDHEN, CDR2 SYDVKM.

This rearrangement joins TRBV5-1 to TRBJ1-6; possibly TRBD1 for D (6 bases). The CDR3 has 15 residues. Germline lookup yields CDR1 SGHRS and CDR2 YFSETQ. Trimming removed 4 bases at V and 5 bases at J, with 13 bases between. In DNA form, the CDR3 reads TGCGCCAGCAGCCGGTCCGGACAGAATAATTCACCCCTCCACTTT. It translates to CASSRSGQNNSPLHF.

This clone was seen a single time. Here the CDR3 reads CASSEAGTSGRETQYF. CDR3 nucleotides: TGTGCCAGCAGTGAAGCTGGGACTAGCGGGAGAGAGACCCAGTACTTC. The V call is TRBV2, the J call TRBJ2-5; 14 bases fit TRBD2. V shed 0 bases and J 4 bases; nucleotides not matched to a gene: 1. Germline values: CDR1 SNHLY, CDR2 FYNNEI. The CDR3 has 16 residues.

The V gene is TRBV29-1, the J gene TRBJ1-1, with TRBD1 matching over 8 bases. In germline, CDR1 is SQVTM, CDR2 ANQGSEA. CDR3 size: 19 residues. V was pared by 5 bases and J by 0 bases, with 20 bases of the junction left unmatched. This CDR3 is CSVSRQGRRGGTMNTEAFF. CDR3 DNA: TGCAGCGTTTCTAGACAGGGGCGCAGGGGGGGGACCATGAACACTGAAGCTTTCTTT. Supplemented by reference TRBV29-1 and TRBJ1-1, the full variable domain reads SAVISQKPSRDICQRGTSLTIQCQVDSQVTMMFWYRQQPGQSLTLIATANQGSEATYESGFVIDKFPISRPNLTFSTLTVSNMSPEDSSIYLCSVSRQGRRGGTMNTEAFFGQGTRLTVV.

This chain links TRBV27 with TRBJ2-1; a possible D gene is TRBD1 (5 bases). V was pared by 4 bases and J by 10 bases, with 23 bases between. The CDR3 has 16 amino acids. Germline V gives CDR1 MNHEY, CDR2 SMNVEV (reference sequence). CDR3 sequence (DNA): TGTGCCAGCAGTTCGTCAGGGCGCCATGGGGCAAGCGAGCAGTTCTTC. Translated: CASSSSGRHGASEQFF.

The chain employs TRBV19 and TRBJ2-5, with D possibly TRBD1 on 6 matching bases. This CDR3 is built from 15 residues. V was shortened by 1 base and J by 5 bases, with 14 bases between the two germline ends. CDR1 is LNHDA, CDR2 SQIVND, per germline (reference sequence). The CDR3 loop is CASSIGRGSEETQYF. The CDR3 DNA follows: TGTGCCAGTAGTATAGGCAGGGGAAGCGAGGAGACCCAGTACTTC.

The chain uses TRBV5-1 and TRBJ2-3; 9 nucleotides align to TRBD1. The germline CDR1 and CDR2 sequences are SGHRS and YFSETQ. This CDR3 spans 15 amino acids. The ends lost 0 bases at V and 7 bases at J; junction bases unmatched: 6. The CDR3 DNA follows: TGCGCCAGCAGCTTGGTACAGGGGGCGCAAAATACGCAGTATTTT. Protein sequence: CASSLVQGAQNTQYF. Full variable domain (missing parts from reference TRBV5-1 and TRBJ2-3): KAGVTQTPRYLIKTRGQQVTLSCSPISGHRSVSWYQQTPGQGLQFLFEYFSETQRNKGNFPGRFSGRQFSNSRSEMNVSTLELGDSALYLCASSLVQGAQNTQYFGPGTRLTVL.

V usage is TRBV4-1 and J usage is TRBJ2-1, with TRBD2 as a possible D gene (6 bases). The V gene lost 4 bases and the J gene lost 2 bases, with 18 bases spanning the gap. Per germline, CDR1 MGHRA and CDR2 YSYEKL. The CDR3 sequence is 17 residues long. CDR3 residues: CASSPGGGRKAYNEQFF. The CDR3 coding sequence is TGCGCCAGCAGCCCAGGCGGAGGGAGAAAGGCCTACAATGAGCAGTTCTTC.

The chain has TRBV9 and TRBJ2-5, with a possible D match to TRBD2 (5 bases). The CDR3 loop spans 15 amino acids. CDR1 SGDLS and CDR2 YYNGEE come from the germline V gene. Deletions cut 0 bases from V and 1 base from J, with 10 bases between. CDR3 region: CASSVVPDSQETQYF. DNA of the CDR3: TGTGCCAGCAGCGTAGTTCCGGACTCCCAAGAGACCCAGTACTTC.